This TCR beta chain was identified during a study of neurological immune-mediated disorders. TCRdb itself ran the 5' RACE reads through MiXCR, one entry per CDR3 protein. The sample contains 45,000 to 55,000 distinct CDR3 sequences, approximately 3.3% of which appear only once. This clonotype was found many times. CDR1 DFQATT and CDR2 SNEGSKA come from the germline V gene (reference sequence). CDR3 length equals 12 residues. The junction had 7 bases not matched to a gene; V was cut back by 8 bases and J by 8 bases. This clonotype originated in a man aged 40-50 years with multiple sclerosis. Sequenced sample: PBMCs. The rearrangement joins TRBV20-1 to TRBJ1-4; 8 nucleotides agree with TRBD1. CDR3 amino acids: CSQLTGGEKLFF. The DNA for the CDR3 is TGCAGTCAACTTACAGGGGGGGAAAAACTGTTTTTT.